The rows below give T cell receptor beta chains drawn from one sample of a study of tumor-infiltrating lymphocytes in primary liver carcinoma. TCRdb re-called the multiplex PCR reads through MiXCR, storing one row per CDR3 protein. This table has fewer than 250,000 distinct CDR3 sequences, approximately 65% appearing once. Sequenced material: peripheral blood. The source of these receptors is a woman aged 60 to 75 with primary liver carcinoma and hepatitis B virus infection. CDR3s include the opening cysteine and the closing phenylalanine or tryptophan. A D gene is named only where the DNA matches it firmly. Some rows mark clone size as missing; the rest say once, few, many or name a class of expanded clone.

- | TRBJ2-2 | TRBV6-1 | - | TGTGCCAGCAAAAAATCCGACACCGGGGAGCTGTTTTTT | CASKKSDTGELFF
many | TRBJ2-3 | TRBV10-1 | TRBD2 | TGCGCCAGCAGTGAGCAACTAGCGGGTACAGATACGCAGTATTTT | CASSEQLAGTDTQYF
few | TRBJ2-7 | TRBV30 | TRBD2 | TGTGCCTGGAGCCCGACTAGCGTATCCTACGAGCAGTACTTC | CAWSPTSVSYEQYF
- | TRBJ2-7 | TRBV11-2 | TRBD1 | TGTGCCTGCAGCCCCGACCGGACAGGGCCTTACGAGCAGTACTTC | CACSPDRTGPYEQYF
many | TRBJ1-5 | TRBV12-3/TRBV12-4 | - | TGTGCCAGCAGTTTACATCGGGGAAATCAGCCCCAGCATTTT | CASSLHRGNQPQHF
- | TRBJ2-6 | TRBV12-3/TRBV12-4 | - | TGTGCCAGCAGTTTCTGGGAGTCTGGGGCCAACGTCCTGACTTTC | CASSFWESGANVLTF
- | TRBJ2-1 | TRBV2 | - | TGTGCCAGCAGTGAAGAGACTAGACGGGGTGAGCAGTTCTTC | CASSEETRRGEQFF
many | TRBJ2-1 | TRBV12-3/TRBV12-4 | - | TGTGCCAGCTCCCGGGACTCTTACAATGAGCAGTTCTTC | CASSRDSYNEQFF
- | TRBJ2-7 | TRBV28 | TRBD2 | TGTGCCTCCCACACGGGGGGAACCTACGAGCAGTACTTC | CASHTGGTYEQYF
many | TRBJ1-1 | TRBV6-5 | - | TGTGCCAGCAGTTCCATCAAGGTGGCACTTGGAGCTTTCTTT | CASSSIKVALGAFF
- | TRBJ2-2 | TRBV11-1 | TRBD2 | TGTGCCAGCAGCTTACGTCTAGCGGGCACCAGGGGGCTGTTTTTT | CASSLRLAGTRGLFF
- | TRBJ2-7 | TRBV11-1 | TRBD2 | TGTACCAGCAGCTTAGCACCAGCGGGAGGGCCCTACGAGCAGTACTTC | CTSSLAPAGGPYEQYF
- | TRBJ1-1 | TRBV11-3 | - | TGTGCCAGCACCCGAATCACCGAGGGGAACACTGAAGCTTTCTTT | CASTRITEGNTEAFF
- | TRBJ2-7 | TRBV11-2 | - | TGTGCCAGCAGCTTAAGTGAGCTAGCGTCGCAGTACTTC | CASSLSELASQYF
- | TRBJ2-3 | TRBV11-3 | - | TGTGCCAGCAGCTTAAACGACGGGCCCACAGATACGCAGTATTTT | CASSLNDGPTDTQYF
once | TRBJ2-1 | TRBV7-8 | TRBD1 | TGTGCCAGCAGTCCGCGACAGGGGCCCTACATTGAGCAGCTCTTC | CASSPRQGPYIEQLF
many | TRBJ2-3 | TRBV29-1 | TRBD2 | TGCAGCGTTGGTGGGTTAGCGGGTCTCGCAGATACGCAGTATTTT | CSVGGLAGLADTQYF
- | TRBJ2-6 | TRBV11-2 | TRBD2 | TGTGCCAGCAGTACCAGCGGGAGGGCTGGGGTCAACGTCCTGACTTTC | CASSTSGRAGVNVLTF
- | TRBJ1-3 | TRBV11-2 | TRBD1 | TGTGCCAGAAGCCCTCACAGGGGGGTCGCTGGAAACACCATATATTTT | CARSPHRGVAGNTIYF
- | TRBJ2-2 | TRBV28 | - | TGTGCCAGCAAAACGGGGGCTAGCTACACCGGGGAGCTGTTTTTT | CASKTGASYTGELFF
few | TRBJ2-7 | TRBV6-1 | TRBD1 | TGTGCCAGCAGTGAGGGGACAGTGCCCTACGAGCAGTACTTC | CASSEGTVPYEQYF
many | TRBJ2-1 | TRBV12-3/TRBV12-4 | - | TGTGCCAGCAGTTTCGGCCGAGACAATGAGCAGTTCTTC | CASSFGRDNEQFF
- | TRBJ2-1 | TRBV7-9 | TRBD2 | TGTGCCAGCAGTTTATCCGGGACTAGCGGGCTCAGAGCCTACAATGAGCAGTTCTTC | CASSLSGTSGLRAYNEQFF
- | TRBJ1-1 | TRBV12-3/TRBV12-4 | TRBD1 | TGTGCCAGCCGACATACAGGGGAAATGGAAGCTTTCTTT | CASRHTGEMEAFF
- | TRBJ2-7 | TRBV29-1 | TRBD1 | TGTAGCGTTGAATATACGATGGACAGGAGGAATTTTGGTGAGCAGTACTTC | CSVEYTMDRRNFGEQYF
few | TRBJ2-5 | TRBV5-6 | TRBD1 | TGTGCCAGCAGCTTGAAAACAGGGGATTTGAGGGAGACCCAGTACTTC | CASSLKTGDLRETQYF
- | TRBJ2-1 | TRBV5-1 | - | TGCGCCAGCAGCCTGGAAGGGCACGGCGGGTACAATGAGCAGTTCTTC | CASSLEGHGGYNEQFF
- | TRBJ2-5 | TRBV11-1 | - | TGTGCCAGCAGCTTAGTCCCCGAACAGAGTCGGGAGACCCAGTACTTC | CASSLVPEQSRETQYF
- | TRBJ2-3 | TRBV11-3 | - | TGTGCCAGCAGCACCTCATGCGGGGCAGATACGCAGTATTTT | CASSTSCGADTQYF
- | TRBJ2-7 | TRBV11-1 | - | TGTCCTAGCAGCCCGAATTCCTACGAGCAGTACTTC | CPSSPNSYEQYF
- | TRBJ2-6 | TRBV6-6 | TRBD1 | TGTGCCAGCAGTATTCCTTCGGGACAGGGTAGCTCTGGGGCCAACGTCCTGACTTTC | CASSIPSGQGSSGANVLTF
many | TRBJ2-7 | TRBV6-2/TRBV6-3 | TRBD2 | TGTGCCAGCAGTTACAGGTGGCGGGAGGACTCCTACGAGCAGTACTTC | CASSYRWREDSYEQYF
- | TRBJ1-6 | TRBV4-1 | - | TGCGCCAGCAGCCAAGAGGTGGCAGGGAGAAATTCACCCCTCCACTTT | CASSQEVAGRNSPLHF
many | TRBJ1-2 | TRBV29-1 | TRBD1 | TGCAGCGTTGTAGAGACAGGGACCAACTATGGCTACACCTTC | CSVVETGTNYGYTF
- | TRBJ2-1 | TRBV6-1 | - | TGTGCCAGCAGTGAAAATTGGGGGACGAGGAATGAACAGTTCTTC | CASSENWGTRNEQFF
many | TRBJ2-7 | TRBV7-2 | TRBD1 | TGTGCCAGCAGCCTACAAGACAGGGCGTCCTACGAGCAGTACTTC | CASSLQDRASYEQYF
- | TRBJ1-3 | TRBV29-1 | - | TGCAGCGTTGGAGGGTCCTCTGGAAACACCATATATTTT | CSVGGSSGNTIYF
once | TRBJ2-2 | TRBV11-1 | - | TGTGCCAGCACCGCCCGGCCATTCCCAGTTAACACCGGGAAGCTGTTTTTT | CASTARPFPVNTGKLFF
- | TRBJ1-2 | TRBV12-3/TRBV12-4 | - | TGTGCCAGCAGTTTTCGGACGATTAGAGCGACGGGCTACACCTTC | CASSFRTIRATGYTF
- | TRBJ1-1 | TRBV15 | - | TGTGCCACCAGCAGCGGGACAACTGAAGCTTTCTTT | CATSSGTTEAFF
- | TRBJ2-7 | TRBV7-8 | - | TGTGCCAGCAGCTTAAGGGCCCCAGGGCAGAATCACTACGAGGAGTACTTC | CASSLRAPGQNHYEEYF
- | TRBJ1-5 | TRBV6-1 | - | TGTGCCGGCAATGAAGAACGTAATCAGCCCCAGCATTTT | CAGNEERNQPQHF
few | TRBJ2-5 | TRBV7-9 | TRBD2 | TGTGCCACCGTACTAGCGTCACAAGAGACCCAGTACTTC | CATVLASQETQYF
few | TRBJ2-7 | TRBV11-2 | TRBD1 | TGTGCCAGCAGCCTCCTAAGACAGGGGTCGGTGGAGCATTACTTC | CASSLLRQGSVEHYF
many | TRBJ2-1 | TRBV29-1 | TRBD2 | TGCAGCGTTGAAGCCAACCTAGCGGGAGGGCTGGGTGAGCAGTTCTTC | CSVEANLAGGLGEQFF
- | TRBJ2-7 | TRBV4-1 | - | TGCGCCAGCAACCAAGAACAGGGAGGCTACTACGAGCAGTACTTC | CASNQEQGGYYEQYF
- | TRBJ1-3 | TRBV29-1 | - | TGCAGCGTTGGGGGCCATTCGAGTGAGGGAGCTGGAAACACCATATATTTT | CSVGGHSSEGAGNTIYF
many | TRBJ2-3 | TRBV5-1 | - | TGCGCCAGCGGACGTGGCGGCTCCTTCTCAGATACGCAGTATTTT | CASGRGGSFSDTQYF
- | TRBJ2-7 | TRBV5-1 | TRBD1 | TGCGCCAGCAGCTTCAATATTCAGGGGGCGCGGGAGCAGTACTTC | CASSFNIQGAREQYF
- | TRBJ2-1 | TRBV12-3/TRBV12-4 | - | TGTGCCAGCAGTCGACTAGAGCTAAACTCCTACAATGAACAGTTCTTC | CASSRLELNSYNEQFF